This T cell receptor (beta chain) was found in a study of T cell repertoires in cytomegalovirus infection. About the study: From public TCR beta signatures came an indication of both CMV infection and matching HLA type.

The V end was cut by 0 bases, the J end by 3 bases, with 7 bases between. From germline, CDR1 is SGDLS and CDR2 YYNGEE. The CDR3 is made up of 14 amino acids. General study findings and limits: In two of eight donors, the top clonotype was HLA-C-restricted CMV-specific. There were carriers of CMV plus the relevant HLA, and cumulative public TCR beta family frequency identified them.

This clonotype was seen only a few times. Its target is unknown. TCRdb independently ran MiXCR on the reads; one entry per CDR3 protein. Of 500,000 to 600,000 distinct CDR3 sequences detected, more than 15% appear once; the ten largest clones hold 20% to 30%. The sequencing sample was made of CD8+ T cells from PBMCs. The clonotype was recovered from a human donor in good health (CMV status not recorded). Some clones in this sample may be carry-over from other donors' samples. The V and J genes are TRBV9 and TRBJ1-5; D unresolved. The CDR3 region is CASSVEKDNQPQHF. The CDR3 coding sequence is TGTGCCAGCAGCGTAGAGAAGGACAATCAGCCCCAGCATTTT.